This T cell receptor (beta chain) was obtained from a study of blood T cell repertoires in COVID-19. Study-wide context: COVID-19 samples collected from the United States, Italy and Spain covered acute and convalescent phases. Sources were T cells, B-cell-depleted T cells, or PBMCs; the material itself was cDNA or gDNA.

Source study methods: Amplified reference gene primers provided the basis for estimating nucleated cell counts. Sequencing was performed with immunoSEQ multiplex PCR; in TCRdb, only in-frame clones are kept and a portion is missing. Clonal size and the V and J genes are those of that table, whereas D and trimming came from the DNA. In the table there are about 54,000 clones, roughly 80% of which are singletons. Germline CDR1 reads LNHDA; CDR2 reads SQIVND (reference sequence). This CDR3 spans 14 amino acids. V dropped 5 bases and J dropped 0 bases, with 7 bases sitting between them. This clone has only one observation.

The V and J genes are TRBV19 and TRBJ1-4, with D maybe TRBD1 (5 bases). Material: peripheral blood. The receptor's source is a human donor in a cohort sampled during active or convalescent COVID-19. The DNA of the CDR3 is TGTGCCAGTAGTGGGGGGGCAACTAATGAAAAACTGTTTTTT. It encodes CASSGGATNEKLFF.